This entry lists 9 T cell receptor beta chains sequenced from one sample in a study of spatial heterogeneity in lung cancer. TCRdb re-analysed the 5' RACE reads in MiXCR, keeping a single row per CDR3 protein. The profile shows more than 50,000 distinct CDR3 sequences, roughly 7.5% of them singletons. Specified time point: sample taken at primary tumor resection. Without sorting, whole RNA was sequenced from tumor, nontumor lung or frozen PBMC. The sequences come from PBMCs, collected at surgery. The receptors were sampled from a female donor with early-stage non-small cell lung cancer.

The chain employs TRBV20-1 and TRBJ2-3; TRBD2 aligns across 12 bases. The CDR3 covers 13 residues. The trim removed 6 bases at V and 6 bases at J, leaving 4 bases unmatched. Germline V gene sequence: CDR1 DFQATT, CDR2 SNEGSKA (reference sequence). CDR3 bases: TGCAGTGCGCGGACTAGCGGGAAGGATACGCAGTATTTT. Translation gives CSARTSGKDTQYF.

DNA of the CDR3: TGTGCCAGTAAGAGAAGTTCGAACACTGAAGCTTTCTTT. Translation: CASKRSSNTEAFF. The chain recombines TRBV12-3 or TRBV12-4 with TRBJ1-1; unclear D gene. The CDR3 sequence is 13 residues long. The V end was cut by 9 bases, the J end by 1 base, with 12 bases between.

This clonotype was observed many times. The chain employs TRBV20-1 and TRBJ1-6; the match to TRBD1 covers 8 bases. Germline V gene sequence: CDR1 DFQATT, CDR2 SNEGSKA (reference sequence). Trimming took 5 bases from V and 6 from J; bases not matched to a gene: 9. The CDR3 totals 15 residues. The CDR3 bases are TGCAGTGCTCCCACCGGGGACAGGAGTAATTCACCCCTCCACTTT. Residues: CSAPTGDRSNSPLHF.

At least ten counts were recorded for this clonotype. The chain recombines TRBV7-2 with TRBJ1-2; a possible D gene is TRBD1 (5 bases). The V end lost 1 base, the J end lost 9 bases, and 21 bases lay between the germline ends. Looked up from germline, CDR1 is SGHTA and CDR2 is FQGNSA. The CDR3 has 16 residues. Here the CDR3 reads CASSLETGTAMKSYTF. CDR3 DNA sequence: TGTGCCAGCAGCTTAGAAACCGGGACGGCGATGAAGAGCTACACCTTC.

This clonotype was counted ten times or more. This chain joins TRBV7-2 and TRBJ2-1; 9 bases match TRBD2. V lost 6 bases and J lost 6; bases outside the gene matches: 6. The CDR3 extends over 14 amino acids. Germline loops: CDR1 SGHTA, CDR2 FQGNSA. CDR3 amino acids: CASRRGLASNEQFF. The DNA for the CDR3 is TGTGCCAGCAGGCGGGGACTAGCTTCCAATGAGCAGTTCTTC. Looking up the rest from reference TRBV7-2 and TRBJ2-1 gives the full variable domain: GAGVSQSPSNKVTEKGKDVELRCDPISGHTALYWYRQSLGQGLEFLIYFQGNSAPDKSGLPSDRFSAERTGGSVSTLTIQRTQQEDSAVYLCASRRGLASNEQFFGPGTRLTVL.

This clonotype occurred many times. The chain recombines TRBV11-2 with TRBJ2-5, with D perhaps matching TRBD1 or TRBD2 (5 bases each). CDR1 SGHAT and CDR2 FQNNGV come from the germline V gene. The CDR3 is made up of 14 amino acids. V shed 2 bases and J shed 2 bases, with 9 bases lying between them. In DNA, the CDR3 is TGTGCCAGCAGCTTACAGGGAGTTCAAGAGACCCAGTACTTC. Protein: CASSLQGVQETQYF. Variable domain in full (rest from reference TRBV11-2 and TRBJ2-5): EAGVAQSPRYKIIEKRQSVAFWCNPISGHATLYWYQQILGQGPKLLIQFQNNGVVDDSQLPKDRFSAERLKGVDSTLKIQPAKLEDSAVYLCASSLQGVQETQYFGPGTRLLVL.

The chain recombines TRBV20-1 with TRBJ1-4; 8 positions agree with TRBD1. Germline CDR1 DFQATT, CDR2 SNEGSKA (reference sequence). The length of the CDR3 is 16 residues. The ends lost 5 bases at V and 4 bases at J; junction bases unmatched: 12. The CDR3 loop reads CSAFWTGRGLNEKLFF. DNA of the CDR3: TGCAGTGCTTTTTGGACAGGGAGGGGACTTAATGAAAAACTGTTTTTT.

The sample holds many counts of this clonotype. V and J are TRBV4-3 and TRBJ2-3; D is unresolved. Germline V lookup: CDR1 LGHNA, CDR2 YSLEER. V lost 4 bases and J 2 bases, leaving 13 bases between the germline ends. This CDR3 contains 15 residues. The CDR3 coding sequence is TGCGCCAGCAGCCCGGCTAAGGGTAACACAGATACGCAGTATTTT. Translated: CASSPAKGNTDTQYF.

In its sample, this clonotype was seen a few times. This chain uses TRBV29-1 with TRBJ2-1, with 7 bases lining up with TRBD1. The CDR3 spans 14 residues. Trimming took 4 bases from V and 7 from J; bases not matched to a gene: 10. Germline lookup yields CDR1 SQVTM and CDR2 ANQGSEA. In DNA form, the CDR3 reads TGCAGCGTTGCTGGGCAGGGGGTAGGGAATGAGCAGTTCTTC. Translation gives CSVAGQGVGNEQFF.